This TCR beta chain was obtained from a study of response to subunit inactivated influenza vaccine. In TCRdb, the RT-PCR reads were re-called with MiXCR into one record per CDR3 protein. The sample gives 600,000 to 850,000 distinct CDR3 sequences, around 13% of which show up once; 6.5% to 8% is in the top ten. The CDR3 spans 18 residues. This chain links TRBV21-1 with TRBJ2-3; the table calls TRBD2, which could not be checked here. TRBV21-1 is noted as a pseudogene. The sample was PBMCs from blood, taken 14 days before vaccination. This TCR derives from a man between 50 and 59 years old who received an inactivated influenza vaccine. The CDR3 loop is CASSKGNRIARRTDTQYF. The CDR3 DNA is TGTGCCAGCAGCAAAGGCAATCGGATAGCGAGACGCACAGATACGCAGTATTTT.